This T cell receptor beta chain was observed in a study of T cell changes during pregnancy in multiple sclerosis. Repertoires were generated with immunoSEQ multiplex PCR, while TCRdb's copy carries only in-frame clones and drops some. The repertoire holds more than 55,000 clones, with approximately 92% as singletons. V was shortened by 5 bases and J by 11 bases, with 21 bases between the two germline ends. In germline, CDR1 is SEHNR, CDR2 FQNEAQ (reference sequence). CDR3 length: 14 amino acids. This sequence joins TRBV7-9 and TRBJ1-1; no definite D call. The sample consisted of peripheral blood, taken in the third trimester of pregnancy. This TCR was recovered from a female donor with multiple sclerosis, enrolled in a pregnancy study. CDR3 sequence reads: CASSLADSLSLAFF. The CDR3 bases are TGTGCCAGCAGCCTGGCGGACTCCCTCAGTCTGGCTTTCTTT.